This is a list of T cell receptor beta chains from one sample in a study of cytomegalovirus exposure and HLA in healthy donors. Sequenced by immunoSEQ multiplex PCR; TCRdb stores in-frame clones only, minus some. The sample includes some 200,000 clones, 70% to 80% of them seen just once. Sequenced input: PBMCs. These receptors all stem from a girl aged 5-17 years in good health and CMV-seropositive. Each CDR3 is given with its conserved first and last residue. A D gene is named only where the DNA matches it firmly. Clone size is shown for a subset of rows, as once, few, many or a class of expanded clone.

>17|TRBV12-5|TRBD1|-|TRBJ1-1
CASGLVLSGTANTEAFF
TGTGCTAGTGGTTTGGTATTGTCCGGGACAGCGAACACTGAAGCTTTCTTT
>15|TRBV4-1|TRBD1|few|TRBJ2-7
CASSLKTGGTYEQYF
TGCGCCAGCAGCCTTAAGACAGGGGGCACGTACGAGCAGTACTTC
>16|TRBV5-4|TRBD2|-|TRBJ2-3
CASSLSAGGYPDTQYF
TGTGCCAGCAGCTTGTCGGCGGGGGGTTATCCAGATACGCAGTATTTT
>13|TRBV6-1|-|-|TRBJ2-3
CASRETVSDTQYF
TGTGCCAGCAGAGAGACAGTTTCAGATACGCAGTATTTT
>14|TRBV4-1|-|-|TRBJ2-3
CASSQVEGTDTQYF
TGCGCCAGCAGCCAAGTTGAGGGCACAGATACGCAGTATTTT
>16|TRBV4-3|-|-|TRBJ1-4
CASSQVETLGNEKLFF
TGCGCCAGCAGCCAAGTTGAGACATTAGGTAATGAAAAACTGTTTTTT
>16|TRBV4-2|TRBD2|-|TRBJ2-1
CASSQLAGVSYNEQFF
TGTGCCAGCAGCCAGTTAGCGGGGGTATCCTACAATGAGCAGTTCTTC
>14|TRBV7-6|-|-|TRBJ2-5
CASSRPGLPETQYF
TGTGCCAGCAGCCGCCCCGGACTCCCAGAGACCCAGTACTTC
>18|TRBV5-1|TRBD1|-|TRBJ2-2
CASSLAPGDRRVTGELFF
TGCGCCAGCAGCTTGGCGCCGGGGGACAGGAGGGTTACCGGGGAGCTGTTTTTT
>15|TRBV11-2|TRBD1|-|TRBJ2-7
CASSLAPRDRGEQYF
TGTGCCAGCAGCTTAGCACCCCGGGACAGGGGCGAGCAGTACTTC
>15|TRBV27|-|-|TRBJ1-6
CASIPRGSYNSPLHF
TGTGCCAGCATTCCCAGGGGATCCTATAATTCACCCCTCCACTTT
>15|TRBV10-3|TRBD2|-|TRBJ2-1
CAISLSGGDDNEQFF
TGTGCCATCAGTCTAAGCGGGGGGGATGACAATGAGCAGTTCTTC
>16|TRBV2|TRBD2|few|TRBJ2-3
CASRRGLAGELDTQYF
TGTGCCAGCAGGAGGGGACTAGCGGGGGAGTTAGATACGCAGTATTTT
>16|TRBV10-1|-|once|TRBJ2-3
CASSELGGGPTDTQYF
TGCGCCAGCAGTGAGTTGGGGGGGGGCCCGACAGATACGCAGTATTTT
>14|TRBV5-1|-|-|TRBJ1-6
CASSLGPGNSPLHF
TGCGCCAGCAGCTTGGGCCCGGGGAATTCACCCCTCCACTTT
>16|TRBV4-3|-|-|TRBJ2-5
CASSPTPVRVLETQYF
TGCGCCAGCAGTCCGACCCCGGTCCGGGTCCTAGAGACCCAGTACTTC
>17|TRBV5-1|-|-|TRBJ1-5
CASSLKNRVPANQPQHF
TGCGCCAGCAGCTTGAAGAACAGGGTACCAGCAAATCAGCCCCAGCATTTT
>12|TRBV6-1|TRBD1|-|TRBJ2-7
CASSPTGDEQYF
TGTGCCAGCAGCCCTACAGGGGACGAGCAGTACTTC
>12|TRBV7-6|-|-|TRBJ2-1
CASSPGQRWQFF
TGTGCCAGCAGCCCTGGACAGCGGTGGCAGTTCTTC
>14|TRBV5-4|-|-|TRBJ2-3
CASSLISTADTQYF
TGTGCCAGCAGCTTGATATCAACAGCAGATACGCAGTATTTT
>16|TRBV27|TRBD1|-|TRBJ2-3
CASRRNQGAGTDTQYF
TGTGCCAGCAGGAGGAACCAGGGGGCTGGCACAGATACGCAGTATTTT
>19|TRBV5-8|TRBD1|-|TRBJ2-1
CASSLVRDRGLGSYNEQFF
TGTGCCAGCAGCTTGGTAAGGGACAGGGGGTTGGGGTCCTACAATGAGCAGTTCTTC
>17|TRBV23-1|TRBD1|-|TRBJ2-7
CASSHLLAGTGGDEQYF
TGCGCCAGCAGTCACCTCCTAGCCGGGACAGGGGGCGACGAGCAGTACTTC
>15|TRBV4-1|-|-|TRBJ1-1
CASSQPWAGNTEAFF
TGCGCCAGCAGCCAACCCTGGGCGGGGAACACTGAAGCTTTCTTT
>12|TRBV6-5|-|-|TRBJ2-1
CASSDGGRRQVF
TGTGCCAGCAGTGACGGGGGGCGAAGGCAGGTCTTC
>14|TRBV7-2|-|-|TRBJ1-2
CASSPAGGTYGYTF
TGTGCCAGCAGCCCGGCTGGAGGGACCTATGGCTACACCTTC
>16|TRBV5-8|-|-|TRBJ2-5
CASPRGADATQETQYF
TGTGCCAGCCCCCGGGGGGCGGATGCCACTCAAGAGACCCAGTACTTC
>12|TRBV6-1|TRBD2|once|TRBJ2-7
CASSELGGEQYF
TGTGCCAGCAGTGAACTGGGGGGGGAGCAGTACTTC
>16|TRBV18|TRBD1|few|TRBJ2-7
CASSPRGGTGVAEQYF
TGTGCCAGCTCACCACGTGGAGGGACAGGGGTTGCCGAGCAGTACTTC
>18|TRBV19|TRBD2|once|TRBJ2-3
CASSIDRLAGGSTDTQYF
TGTGCCAGTAGTATAGATCGACTAGCGGGGGGGAGCACAGATACGCAGTATTTT
>14|TRBV19|TRBD1|-|TRBJ1-5
CASLDRAAFQPQHF
TGTGCCAGCTTGGACAGGGCGGCGTTTCAGCCCCAGCATTTT
>14|TRBV6-1|TRBD1|-|TRBJ2-7
CASSAPGQGDEQYF
TGTGCCAGCAGTGCTCCGGGACAGGGGGACGAGCAGTACTTC
>14|TRBV27|TRBD1|-|TRBJ1-5
CASRLQGDNQPQHF
TGTGCCAGCAGACTCCAGGGGGACAATCAGCCCCAGCATTTT
>15|TRBV6-1|TRBD2|-|TRBJ2-3
CASPLSGGVTDTQYF
TGTGCCAGCCCCTTGAGCGGGGGGGTCACAGATACGCAGTATTTT
>12|TRBV10-3|-|-|TRBJ2-5
CAIKGEGETQYF
TGTGCCATCAAGGGGGAAGGAGAGACCCAGTACTTC
>14|TRBV5-6|TRBD1|-|TRBJ1-1
CASSRDRLDTEAFF
TGTGCCAGCAGCCGGGACAGGCTTGACACTGAAGCTTTCTTT
>12|TRBV18|-|-|TRBJ2-2
CASSIPVGELFF
TGTGCCAGCTCGATCCCGGTTGGGGAGCTGTTTTTT
>16|TRBV7-9|TRBD2|-|TRBJ2-1
CASSYFSGGDYNEQFF
TGTGCCAGCAGCTACTTTAGCGGGGGGGACTACAATGAGCAGTTCTTC
>14|TRBV9|TRBD2|-|TRBJ2-7
CASSVAGGGYEQYF
TGTGCCAGCAGCGTAGCCGGCGGGGGGTACGAGCAGTACTTC
>13|TRBV15|-|-|TRBJ2-7
CATSRTATYEQYF
TGTGCCACCAGCAGGACAGCTACCTACGAGCAGTACTTC
>15|TRBV4-1|-|-|TRBJ2-5
CASSQRPQGAETQYF
TGCGCCAGCAGCCAACGCCCTCAGGGTGCGGAGACCCAGTACTTC
>13|TRBV9|-|-|TRBJ1-2
CASSVGGVGGYTF
TGTGCCAGCAGCGTAGGCGGGGTAGGTGGCTACACCTTC
>18|TRBV4-3|TRBD1|-|TRBJ2-2
CASSHPGGQGARTGELFF
TGCGCCAGCAGCCACCCGGGGGGACAGGGGGCGAGGACCGGGGAGCTGTTTTTT
>15|TRBV5-6|TRBD1|few|TRBJ2-7
CASSRGLQGTYEQYF
TGTGCCAGCAGCCGAGGCCTACAGGGGACCTACGAGCAGTACTTC
>13|TRBV2|-|-|TRBJ1-4
CASSEVAGEKLFF
TGTGCCAGCAGTGAAGTGGCGGGGGAAAAACTGTTTTTT
>14|TRBV7-2|TRBD2|-|TRBJ2-7
CASSYLAGVYEQYF
TGTGCCAGCAGCTACCTAGCGGGGGTCTACGAGCAGTACTTC
>13|TRBV4-3|-|once|TRBJ1-5
CASSQGIMRPQHF
TGCGCCAGCAGCCAAGGAATCATGAGGCCCCAGCATTTT
>14|TRBV14|-|-|TRBJ2-2
CASSQFDRTGELFF
TGTGCCAGCAGCCAATTCGACAGAACCGGGGAGCTGTTTTTT
>13|TRBV11-3|-|few|TRBJ2-3
CASSLSHGDTQYF
TGTGCCAGCAGCTTGAGCCACGGGGATACGCAGTATTTT
>17|TRBV7-2|TRBD2|-|TRBJ2-5
CASSPRLTSGGAETQYF
TGTGCCAGCAGCCCCCGTTTGACTAGCGGGGGGGCGGAGACCCAGTACTTC